This TCR beta chain derives from a study of siplizumab effects on memory and regulatory T cells. V lost 4 bases and J 5 bases, leaving 11 bases between the germline ends. CDR1 and CDR2 from the germline V gene are SNHLY and FYNNEI. The CDR3 totals 13 residues. Notes on the study in general: Naive or memory phenotype was unassignable for roughly 75-97% of proliferating CD4+ or CD8+ clones. Memory cells seemed less diverse than naive T cells, which also seemed major contributors to the alloresponse. Siplizumab conditions gave an average of almost 70% Treg-derived mappable alloreactive CD4+ clones, versus 25% to 30% for controls. Left unconfirmed was the suppressive function of proliferating Tregs from siplizumab cultures.

Concerning this clone: The target antigen is unknown.

Only in-frame clones appear in the TCRdb table, and some are missing; sequencing was by immunoSEQ multiplex PCR. The data contain around 100,000 clones, about 90% of them singletons. The sample comprised CD4+ T cells sorted from blood. This receptor was obtained from a human donor in good health. The chain employs TRBV2 and TRBJ1-2, with TRBD1 as a possible D gene (5 bases). CDR3 region: CASSVRGQYGYTF. As DNA, the CDR3 is TGTGCCAGCAGTGTTAGGGGCCAATATGGCTACACCTTC.